A selection of T cell receptor beta chains follows, all from one sample in a study of T cell responses to AZD1222 COVID-19 vaccine. The assay was immunoSEQ multiplex PCR, and TCRdb's table has in-frame clones only and misses some. The sample lists over 120,000 clones, approximately 92% occurring once. Sequenced here: peripheral blood, sampled 28 days after the second AZD1222 dose. All receptors come from an adult who received the AZD1222 COVID-19 vaccine. Both conserved end residues are trimmed from each CDR3.

cdr3_aa j_call v_call
ASNPRTVGAKNIQY TRBJ2-4 TRBV28
AWSVRFNQPQH TRBJ1-5 TRBV30
ASSLVQGYTGELF TRBJ2-2 TRBV7-9
ASSPRTGDLDSPLH TRBJ1-6 TRBV3-1/TRBV3-2
ASSPGERVVTYEQY TRBJ2-7 TRBV18
ASTTGGQGGTEAF TRBJ1-1 TRBV6-5
ASSYHPGEDLYEQY TRBJ2-7 TRBV6-2/TRBV6-3
ASSLRQGGTQPQH TRBJ1-5 TRBV7-2
ASSRVRTSGTWETQY TRBJ2-5 TRBV2
ASSLGGGIQYEQY TRBJ2-7 TRBV18
SVDGLRDEQF TRBJ2-1 TRBV29-1
ASSEGGTSIPNSPLH TRBJ1-6 TRBV6-1
ASSYSWGEINEELF TRBJ1-4 TRBV6-5
ASRLSWRGNEKLF TRBJ1-4 TRBV27
ASSRYTDYSYEQY TRBJ2-7 TRBV19
ASSPGYPSPLYEQY TRBJ2-7 TRBV28
AWSEGNRVGAF TRBJ1-1 TRBV30
ASSYSTVQTNTEAF TRBJ1-1 TRBV6-5
ASRGTLKETQY TRBJ2-5 TRBV19
SVTSLLNTEAF TRBJ1-1 TRBV29-1